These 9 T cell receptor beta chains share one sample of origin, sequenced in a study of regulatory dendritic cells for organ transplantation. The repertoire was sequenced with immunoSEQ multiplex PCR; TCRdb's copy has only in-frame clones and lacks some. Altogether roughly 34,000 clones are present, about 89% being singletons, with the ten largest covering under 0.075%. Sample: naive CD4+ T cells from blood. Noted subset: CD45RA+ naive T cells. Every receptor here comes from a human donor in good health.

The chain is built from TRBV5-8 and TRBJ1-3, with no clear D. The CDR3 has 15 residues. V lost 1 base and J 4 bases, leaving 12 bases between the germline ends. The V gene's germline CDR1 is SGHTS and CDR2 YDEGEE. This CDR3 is CASSLYPGGGNTIYF. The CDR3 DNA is TGTGCCAGCAGCTTGTATCCAGGTGGAGGAAACACCATATATTTT.

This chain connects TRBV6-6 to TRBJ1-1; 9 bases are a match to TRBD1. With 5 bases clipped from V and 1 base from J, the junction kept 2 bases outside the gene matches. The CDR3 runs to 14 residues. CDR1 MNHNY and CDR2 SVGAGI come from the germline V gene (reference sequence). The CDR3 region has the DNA TGTGCCAGCAGTCGACAGGGGGAGAACACTGAAGCTTTCTTT. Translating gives CASSRQGENTEAFF.

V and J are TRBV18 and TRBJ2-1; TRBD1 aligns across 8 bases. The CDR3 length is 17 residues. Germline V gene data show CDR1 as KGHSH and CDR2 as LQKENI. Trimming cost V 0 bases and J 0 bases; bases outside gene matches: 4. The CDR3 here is CASSPPGQARSYNEQFF. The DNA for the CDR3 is TGTGCCAGCTCACCACCGGGACAGGCCCGCTCCTACAATGAGCAGTTCTTC.

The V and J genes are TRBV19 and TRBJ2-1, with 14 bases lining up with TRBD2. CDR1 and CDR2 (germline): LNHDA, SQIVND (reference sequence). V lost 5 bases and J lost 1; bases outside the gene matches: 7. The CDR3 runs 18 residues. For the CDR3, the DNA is TGTGCCAGTAGTCCCGGGACTAGCGGGAGAAGGTCCTACAATGAGCAGTTCTTC. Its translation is CASSPGTSGRRSYNEQFF.

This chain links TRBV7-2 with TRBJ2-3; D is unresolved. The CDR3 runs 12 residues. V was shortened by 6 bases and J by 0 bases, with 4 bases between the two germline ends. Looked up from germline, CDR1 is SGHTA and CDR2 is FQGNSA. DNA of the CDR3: TGTGCCAGCAGGGGCAGCACAGATACGCAGTATTTT. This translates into CASRGSTDTQYF. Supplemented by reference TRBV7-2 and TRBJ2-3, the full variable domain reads GAGVSQSPSNKVTEKGKDVELRCDPISGHTALYWYRQSLGQGLEFLIYFQGNSAPDKSGLPSDRFSAERTGGSVSTLTIQRTQQEDSAVYLCASRGSTDTQYFGPGTRLTVL.

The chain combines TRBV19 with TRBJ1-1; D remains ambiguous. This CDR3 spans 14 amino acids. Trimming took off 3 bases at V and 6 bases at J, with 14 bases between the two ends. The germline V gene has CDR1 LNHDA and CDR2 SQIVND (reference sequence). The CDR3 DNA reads TGTGCCAGTAGTATGGGCCTTCAGAGCCCTGAAGCTTTCTTT. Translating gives CASSMGLQSPEAFF.

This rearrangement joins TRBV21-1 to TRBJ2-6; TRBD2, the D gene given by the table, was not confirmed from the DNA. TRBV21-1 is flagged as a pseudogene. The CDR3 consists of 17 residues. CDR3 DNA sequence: TGTGCCAGCAGCATTCGGGGGGGAATGTCTGGGGCCAACGTCCTGACTTTC. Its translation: CASSIRGGMSGANVLTF.

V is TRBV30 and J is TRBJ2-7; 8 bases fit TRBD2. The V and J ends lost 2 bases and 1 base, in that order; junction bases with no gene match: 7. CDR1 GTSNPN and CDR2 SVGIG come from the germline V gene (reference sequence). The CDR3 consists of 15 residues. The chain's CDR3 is CAWSRGGGRSYEQYF. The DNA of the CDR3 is TGTGCCTGGAGTCGGGGGGGCGGTAGATCCTACGAGCAGTACTTC.

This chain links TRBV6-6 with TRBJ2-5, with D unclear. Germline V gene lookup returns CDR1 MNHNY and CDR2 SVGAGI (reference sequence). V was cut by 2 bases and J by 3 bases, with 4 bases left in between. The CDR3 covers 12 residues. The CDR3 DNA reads TGTGCCAGCAGTTACGGGGAAGAGACCCAGTACTTC. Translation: CASSYGEETQYF.